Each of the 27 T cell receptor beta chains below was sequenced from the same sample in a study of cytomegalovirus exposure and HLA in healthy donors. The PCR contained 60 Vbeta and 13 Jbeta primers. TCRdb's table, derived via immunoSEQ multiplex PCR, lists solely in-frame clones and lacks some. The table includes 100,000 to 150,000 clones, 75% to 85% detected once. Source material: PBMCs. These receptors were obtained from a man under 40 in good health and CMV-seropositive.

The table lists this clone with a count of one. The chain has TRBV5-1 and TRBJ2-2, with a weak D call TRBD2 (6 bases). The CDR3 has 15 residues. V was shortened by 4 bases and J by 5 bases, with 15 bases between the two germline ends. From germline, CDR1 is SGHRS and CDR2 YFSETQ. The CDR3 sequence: CASSAGLSPTGELFF. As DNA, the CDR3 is TGCGCCAGCAGCGCGGGGTTGAGTCCTACCGGGGAGCTGTTTTTT.

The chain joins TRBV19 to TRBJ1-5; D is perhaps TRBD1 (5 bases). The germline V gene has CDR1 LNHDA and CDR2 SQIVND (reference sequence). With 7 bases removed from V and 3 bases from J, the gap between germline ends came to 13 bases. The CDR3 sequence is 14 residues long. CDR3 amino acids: CASNSRGDNQPQHF. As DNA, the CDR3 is TGTGCCAGTAACTCTCGGGGGGACAATCAGCCCCAGCATTTT.

CDR3 region: CASSHPGLGKETQYF. Here the CDR3 DNA reads TGCGCCAGCAGCCACCCTGGACTGGGGAAAGAGACCCAGTACTTC. This sequence joins TRBV4-1 and TRBJ2-5, with D possibly matching TRBD2 (5 bases). The CDR3 is 15 residues long. CDR1 is MGHRA, CDR2 YSYEKL, per germline. Trimming shortened V by 3 bases and J by 3 bases, and 14 bases separated the two germline ends.

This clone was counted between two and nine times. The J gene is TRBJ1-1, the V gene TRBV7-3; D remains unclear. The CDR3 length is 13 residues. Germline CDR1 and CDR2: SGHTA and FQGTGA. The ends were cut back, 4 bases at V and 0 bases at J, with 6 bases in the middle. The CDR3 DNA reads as TGTGCCAGCAGCTACGGAGTGAACACTGAAGCTTTCTTT. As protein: CASSYGVNTEAFF.

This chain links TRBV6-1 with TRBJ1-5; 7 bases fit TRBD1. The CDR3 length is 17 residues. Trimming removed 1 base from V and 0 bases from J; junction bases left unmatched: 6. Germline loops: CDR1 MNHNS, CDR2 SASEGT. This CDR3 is CASSEVGGYYSNQPQHF. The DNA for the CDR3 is TGTGCCAGCAGTGAAGTAGGGGGCTATTATAGCAATCAGCCCCAGCATTTT.

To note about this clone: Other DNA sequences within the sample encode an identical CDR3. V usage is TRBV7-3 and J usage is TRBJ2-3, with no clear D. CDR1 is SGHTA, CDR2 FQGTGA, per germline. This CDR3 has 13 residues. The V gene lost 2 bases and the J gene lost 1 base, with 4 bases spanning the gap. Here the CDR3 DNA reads TGTGCCAGCAGCTTATCGGGCACAGATACGCAGTATTTT. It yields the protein CASSLSGTDTQYF. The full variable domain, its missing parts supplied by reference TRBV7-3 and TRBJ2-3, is GAGVSQTPSNKVTEKGKYVELRCDPISGHTALYWYRQSLGQGPEFLIYFQGTGAADDSGLPNDRFFAVRPEGSVSTLKIQRTERGDSAVYLCASSLSGTDTQYFGPGTRLTVL.

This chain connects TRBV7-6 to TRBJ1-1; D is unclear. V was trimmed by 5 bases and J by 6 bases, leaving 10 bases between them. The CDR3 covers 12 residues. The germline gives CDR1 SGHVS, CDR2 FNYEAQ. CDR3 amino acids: CASSGWRSEAFF. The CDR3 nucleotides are TGTGCCAGCAGCGGTTGGAGGTCTGAAGCTTTCTTT. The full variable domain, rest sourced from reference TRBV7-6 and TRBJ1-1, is GAGVSQSPRYKVTKRGQDVALRCDPISGHVSLYWYRQALGQGPEFLTYFNYEAQQDKSGLPNDRFSAERPEGSISTLTIQRTEQRDSAMYRCASSGWRSEAFFGQGTRLTVV.

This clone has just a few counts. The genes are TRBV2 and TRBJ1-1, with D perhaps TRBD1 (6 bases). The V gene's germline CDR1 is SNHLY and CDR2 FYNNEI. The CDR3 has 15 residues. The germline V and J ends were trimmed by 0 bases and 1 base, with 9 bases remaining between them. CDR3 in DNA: TGTGCCAGCAGTGAAGCGAACAGGGCGAACACTGAAGCTTTCTTT. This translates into CASSEANRANTEAFF.

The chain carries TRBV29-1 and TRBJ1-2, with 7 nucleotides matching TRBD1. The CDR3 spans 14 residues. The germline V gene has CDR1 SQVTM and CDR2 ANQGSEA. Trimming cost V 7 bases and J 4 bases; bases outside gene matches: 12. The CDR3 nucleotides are TGCAGCGCGGACGGCGTCACAGGGGTCTATGGCTACACCTTC. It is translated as CSADGVTGVYGYTF.

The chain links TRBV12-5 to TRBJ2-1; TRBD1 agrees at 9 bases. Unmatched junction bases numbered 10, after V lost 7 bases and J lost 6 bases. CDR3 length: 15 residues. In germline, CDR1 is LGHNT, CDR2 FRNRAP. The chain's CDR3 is CASATGQGRFNEQFF. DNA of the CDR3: TGTGCTAGTGCCACCGGACAGGGGAGGTTCAATGAGCAGTTCTTC. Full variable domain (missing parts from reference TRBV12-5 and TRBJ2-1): DARVTQTPRHKVTEMGQEVTMRCQPILGHNTVFWYRQTMMQGLELLAYFRNRAPLDDSGMPKDRFSAEMPDATLATLKIQPSEPRDSAVYFCASATGQGRFNEQFFGPGTRLTVL.

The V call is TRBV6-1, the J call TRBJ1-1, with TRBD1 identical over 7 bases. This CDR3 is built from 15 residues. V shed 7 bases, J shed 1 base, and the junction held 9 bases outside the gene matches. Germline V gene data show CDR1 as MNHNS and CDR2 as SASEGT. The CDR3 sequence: CASTEGQLPNTEAFF. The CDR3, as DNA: TGTGCCAGCACTGAGGGACAGCTTCCGAACACTGAAGCTTTCTTT.

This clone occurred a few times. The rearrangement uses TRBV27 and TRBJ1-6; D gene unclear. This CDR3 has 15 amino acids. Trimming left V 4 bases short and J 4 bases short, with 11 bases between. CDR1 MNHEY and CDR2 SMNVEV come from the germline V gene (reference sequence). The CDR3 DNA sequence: TGTGCCAGCAGTTCGATAGACGGGTATAATTCACCCCTCCACTTT. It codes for CASSSIDGYNSPLHF.

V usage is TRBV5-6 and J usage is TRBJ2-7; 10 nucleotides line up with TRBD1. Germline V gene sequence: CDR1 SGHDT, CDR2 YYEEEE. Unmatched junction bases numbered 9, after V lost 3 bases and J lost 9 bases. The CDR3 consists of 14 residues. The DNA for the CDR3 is TGTGCCAGCAGCTCGATCGACAGGGGGCTCGGGCAGTACTTC. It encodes CASSSIDRGLGQYF.

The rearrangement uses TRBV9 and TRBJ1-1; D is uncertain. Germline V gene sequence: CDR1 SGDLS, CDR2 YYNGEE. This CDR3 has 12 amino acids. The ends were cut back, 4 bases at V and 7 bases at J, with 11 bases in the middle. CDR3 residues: CASSPGEGEAFF. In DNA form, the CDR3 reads TGTGCCAGCAGCCCCGGGGAGGGTGAAGCTTTCTTT.

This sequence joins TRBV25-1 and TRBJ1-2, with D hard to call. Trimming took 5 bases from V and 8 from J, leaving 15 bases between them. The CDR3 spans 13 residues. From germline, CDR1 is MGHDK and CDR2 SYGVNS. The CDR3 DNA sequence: TGTGCCAGCAGTTTACGGGTTGGTGTGGGCTACACCTTC. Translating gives CASSLRVGVGYTF.

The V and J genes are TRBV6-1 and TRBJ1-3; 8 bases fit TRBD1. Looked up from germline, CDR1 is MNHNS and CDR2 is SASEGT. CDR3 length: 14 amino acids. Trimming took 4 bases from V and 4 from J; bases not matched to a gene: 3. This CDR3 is CASSGTGTGNTIYF. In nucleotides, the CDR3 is TGTGCCAGCAGTGGGACAGGGACGGGAAACACCATATATTTT.

The CDR3 DNA follows: TGTGCCAGCACACTAGCCGGGGACCACACAGATACGCAGTATTTT. It yields the protein CASTLAGDHTDTQYF. This chain joins TRBV9 and TRBJ2-3; possible D gene TRBD2, 6 bases. CDR1 SGDLS and CDR2 YYNGEE come from the germline V gene. This CDR3 region has 15 residues. V was clipped by 6 bases and J by 2 bases, with 16 bases between them.

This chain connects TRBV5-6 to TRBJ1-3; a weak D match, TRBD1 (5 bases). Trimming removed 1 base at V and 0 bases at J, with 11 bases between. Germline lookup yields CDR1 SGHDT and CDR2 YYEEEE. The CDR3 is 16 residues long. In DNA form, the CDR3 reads TGTGCCAGCAGCTTGCTCGACAGCTCCTCTGGAAACACCATATATTTT. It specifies CASSLLDSSSGNTIYF. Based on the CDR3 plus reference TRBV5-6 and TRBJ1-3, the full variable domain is DAGVTQSPTHLIKTRGQQVTLRCSPKSGHDTVSWYQQALGQGPQFIFQYYEEEERQRGNFPDRFSGHQFPNYSSELNVNALLLGDSALYLCASSLLDSSSGNTIYFGEGSWLTVV.

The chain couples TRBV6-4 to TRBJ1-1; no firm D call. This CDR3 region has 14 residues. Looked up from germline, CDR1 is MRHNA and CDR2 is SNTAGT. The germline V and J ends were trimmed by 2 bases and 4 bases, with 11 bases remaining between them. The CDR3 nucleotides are TGTGCCAGCAGTGACGGTGGAGTGGGCACTGAAGCTTTCTTT. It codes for CASSDGGVGTEAFF.

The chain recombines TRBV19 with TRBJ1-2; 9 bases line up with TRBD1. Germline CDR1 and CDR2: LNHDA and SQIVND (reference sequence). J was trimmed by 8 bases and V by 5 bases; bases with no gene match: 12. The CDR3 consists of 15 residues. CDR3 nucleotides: TGTGCCAGTAGTGCCACGGGACAGGGATTATTCGGCTACACCTTC. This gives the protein CASSATGQGLFGYTF.

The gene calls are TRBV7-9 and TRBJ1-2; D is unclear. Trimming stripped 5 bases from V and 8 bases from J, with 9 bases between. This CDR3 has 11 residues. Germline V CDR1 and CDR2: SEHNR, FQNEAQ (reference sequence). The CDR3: CASSTTKGYTF. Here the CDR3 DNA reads TGTGCCAGCAGCACTACAAAGGGCTACACCTTC.

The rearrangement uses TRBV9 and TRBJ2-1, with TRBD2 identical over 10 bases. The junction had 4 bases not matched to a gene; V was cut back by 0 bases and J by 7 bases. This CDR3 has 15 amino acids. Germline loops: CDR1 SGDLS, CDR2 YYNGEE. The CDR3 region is CASSVGASGGNEQFF. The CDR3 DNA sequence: TGTGCCAGCAGCGTAGGGGCTAGCGGGGGTAATGAGCAGTTCTTC.

CDR3 in DNA: TGTGCCTGGAGTGTCTGGACAGGGAACGGCTACACCTTC. Protein product: CAWSVWTGNGYTF. V gene TRBV30 combines with J gene TRBJ1-2; TRBD1 matches at 8 bases. Germline CDR1 reads GTSNPN; CDR2 reads SVGIG (reference sequence). After removal of 0 bases from V and 8 bases from J, the junction contained 5 bases not matched to a gene. The CDR3 spans 13 residues.

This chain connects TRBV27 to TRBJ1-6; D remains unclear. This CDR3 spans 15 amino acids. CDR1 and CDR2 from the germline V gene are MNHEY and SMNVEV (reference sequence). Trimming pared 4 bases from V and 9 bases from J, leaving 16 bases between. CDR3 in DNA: TGTGCCAGCAGTTACCAATCCTACCCTAGTTCACCCCTCCACTTT. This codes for CASSYQSYPSSPLHF.

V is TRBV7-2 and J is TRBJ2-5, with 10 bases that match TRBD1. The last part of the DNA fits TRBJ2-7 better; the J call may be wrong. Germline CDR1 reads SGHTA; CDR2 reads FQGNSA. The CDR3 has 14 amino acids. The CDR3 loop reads CASSAGTGVDEQYF. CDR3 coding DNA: TGTGCCAGCAGCGCCGGGACAGGGGTTGACGAGCAGTACTTC.

The DNA for the CDR3 is TGTGCCAGTAGTGGTATGGGCCAGCCCCAGCATTTT. It translates to CASSGMGQPQHF. The chain carries TRBV19 and TRBJ1-5; D unclear. Germline V CDR1 and CDR2: LNHDA, SQIVND (reference sequence). V was pared by 5 bases and J by 7 bases, with 9 bases between. The CDR3 runs to 12 residues.

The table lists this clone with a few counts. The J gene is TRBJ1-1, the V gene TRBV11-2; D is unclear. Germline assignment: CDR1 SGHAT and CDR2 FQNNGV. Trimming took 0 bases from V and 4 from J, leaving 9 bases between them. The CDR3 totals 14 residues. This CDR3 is CASSLDTMSTEAFF. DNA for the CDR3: TGTGCCAGCAGCTTAGATACGATGAGCACTGAAGCTTTCTTT.